These T cell receptor beta chains were read from a single sample in a study of blood T cell repertoires in COVID-19. Data came from immunoSEQ multiplex PCR; TCRdb stores just in-frame clones and leaves some out. The repertoire holds tens of thousands of clones, with roughly 85% as singletons. The sequenced sample consisted of peripheral blood. These receptors were obtained from a human donor in a cohort sampled during active COVID-19. CDR3s include the opening cysteine and the closing phenylalanine or tryptophan. D genes are given only for firm matches. The size field is filled for only some rows; it gives once, few, many or a size class.

>.|15|TRBJ1-2|TRBV19|.
CASSMYIPQDYGYTF
TGTGCCAGTAGTATGTACATCCCTCAAGACTATGGCTACACCTTC
>.|12|TRBJ1-1|TRBV19|.
CASSSRYTEAFF
TGTGCCAGTAGTAGCAGGTACACTGAAGCTTTCTTT
>.|15|TRBJ1-5|TRBV9|once
CASSVPRYSNQPQHF
TGTGCCAGCAGCGTACCCAGGTATAGCAATCAGCCCCAGCATTTT
>TRBD1|13|TRBJ1-6|TRBV6-5|.
CASSQGVASPLHF
TGTGCCAGCAGTCAGGGGGTGGCTTCACCCCTCCACTTT
>TRBD1|15|TRBJ2-3|TRBV19|.
CASSTGQGNTDTQYF
TGTGCCAGTAGTACAGGACAGGGGAACACAGATACGCAGTATTTT
>TRBD2|14|TRBJ2-3|TRBV19|.
CATTSGGAPDTQYF
TGTGCCACTACTAGCGGGGGGGCCCCAGATACGCAGTATTTT
>TRBD2|13|TRBJ2-1|TRBV29-1|.
CSVEETSGTGWVF
TGCAGCGTTGAAGAAACTAGCGGCACGGGTTGGGTCTTC
>.|15|TRBJ2-1|TRBV3-1/TRBV3-2|.
CASSQGRSSYNEQFF
TGTGCCAGCAGCCAAGGAAGGAGCTCCTACAATGAGCAGTTCTTC
>.|13|TRBJ1-1|TRBV25-1|once
CASSEYSYTEAFF
TGTGCCAGCAGTGAATATAGTTACACTGAAGCTTTCTTT
>TRBD1|17|TRBJ2-2|TRBV14|.
CASSRLTGGLGTGELFF
TGTGCCAGCAGCCGCTTAACAGGGGGCCTTGGCACCGGGGAGCTGTTTTTT
>TRBD2|14|TRBJ2-1|TRBV6-5|.
CASGSGGAYNEQFF
TGTGCCAGCGGAAGCGGGGGGGCGTACAATGAGCAGTTCTTC
>.|16|TRBJ2-2|TRBV5-5|once
CASSLGATRSAGELFF
TGTGCCAGCAGCTTAGGGGCGACCCGTTCGGCCGGGGAGCTGTTTTTT
>.|14|TRBJ1-4|TRBV29-1|.
CSVASDWANEKLFF
TGCAGCGTTGCCTCGGACTGGGCTAATGAAAAACTGTTTTTT
>TRBD1|19|TRBJ2-1|TRBV10-1|few
CASPAVRDRGPCSYNEQFF
TGCGCCAGCCCCGCGGTCCGGGACAGGGGGCCCTGCTCCTACAATGAGCAGTTCTTC
>TRBD2|15|TRBJ2-7|TRBV4-2|.
CASSQASGGAYEQYF
TGTGCCAGCAGCCAAGCTAGCGGGGGGGCCTACGAGCAGTACTTC
>.|15|TRBJ2-2|TRBV9|.
CASSPTRRTGGELFF
TGTGCCAGCAGCCCGACTAGACGTACGGGCGGGGAGCTGTTTTTT
>.|14|TRBJ2-2|TRBV7-2|.
CASRSAGSTGELFF
TGTGCCAGCAGGAGCGCCGGGAGCACCGGGGAGCTGTTTTTT